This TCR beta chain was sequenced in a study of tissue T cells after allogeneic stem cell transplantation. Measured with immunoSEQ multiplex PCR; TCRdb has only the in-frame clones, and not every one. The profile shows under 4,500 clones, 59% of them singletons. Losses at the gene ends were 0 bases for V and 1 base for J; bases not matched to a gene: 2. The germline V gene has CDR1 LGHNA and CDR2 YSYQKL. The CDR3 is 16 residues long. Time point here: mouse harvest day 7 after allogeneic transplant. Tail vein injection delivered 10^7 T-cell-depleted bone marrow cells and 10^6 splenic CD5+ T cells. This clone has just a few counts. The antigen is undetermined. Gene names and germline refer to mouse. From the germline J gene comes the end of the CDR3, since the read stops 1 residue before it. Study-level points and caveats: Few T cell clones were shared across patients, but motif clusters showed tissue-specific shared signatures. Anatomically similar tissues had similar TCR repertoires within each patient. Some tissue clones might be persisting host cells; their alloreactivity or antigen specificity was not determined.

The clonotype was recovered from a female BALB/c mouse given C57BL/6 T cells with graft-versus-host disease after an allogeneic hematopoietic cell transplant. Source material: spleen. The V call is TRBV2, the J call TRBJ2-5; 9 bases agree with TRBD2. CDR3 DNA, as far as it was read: TGTGCCAGCAGCCAAGACTGGGGGGGATACCAAGACACCCAGTAC. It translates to CASSQDWGGYQDTQY. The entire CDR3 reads CASSQDWGGYQDTQYF.